The clone carrying this TCR beta chain has just a few counts. Antigen: not known. The entry originates in a study of immune cell composition in non-small cell lung cancer. Study details: Histologic subtype was mainly adenocarcinoma or squamous cell carcinoma.

Template was genomic DNA from frozen, unsorted single-cell suspensions. Study results and limitations: Squamous carcinomas (approximately 80%) more often had tumour-associated clones >0.5% than adenocarcinomas (roughly 35%).

The CDR3 is made up of 14 amino acids. Germline V CDR1 and CDR2: MNHEY, SVGAGI. The V gene end was trimmed by 6 bases and the J gene end by 9 bases; junction bases not matched to a gene: 8. Clones were read by immunoSEQ multiplex PCR, and TCRdb kept only the in-frame ones, dropping some. Of roughly 14,000 clones listed, about 85% are singletons. The chain carries TRBV6-5 and TRBJ2-1; 10 bases are shared with TRBD1. The clonotype originates from a human donor with non-small cell lung cancer. Sample: lung tumor tissue. The CDR3 here is CASSRDRGLSEQFF. For the CDR3, the DNA is TGTGCCAGCAGCCGTGACAGGGGGCTGAGTGAGCAGTTCTTC.